The clone carrying this TCR beta chain was detected only once. This record comes from a study of blood T cell repertoires in COVID-19. Study information: Acute and convalescent COVID-19 samples came from the United States, Italy and Spain. PBMCs, B-cell-depleted T cells, or T cells provided the cDNA or gDNA that made up the material.

In the authors' methods: Quantification of nucleated cells was approximated via reference gene primer amplification. Sequenced by immunoSEQ multiplex PCR; TCRdb stores in-frame clones only, minus some. For V, J and clone size, that table is used; D and trimming come from the DNA. Among over 110,000 clones listed, nearly 90% were seen once. The V gene's germline CDR1 is SGHTA and CDR2 FQGNSA. This CDR3 region has 16 residues. Trimming removed 5 bases from V and 3 bases from J; junction bases left unmatched: 10. The clonotype was recovered from a man in his 70s with acute or convalescent COVID-19. This chain uses TRBV7-2 with TRBJ2-3, with 8 bases aligning to TRBD1. Sequences were obtained from peripheral blood. The CDR3 region is CASSPQTGVGTDTQYF. CDR3 coding DNA: TGTGCCAGCAGCCCCCAGACAGGGGTGGGGACAGATACGCAGTATTTT.